This T cell receptor (beta chain) was retrieved from a study of tumor-infiltrating lymphocytes in primary liver carcinoma. Study information: Surgeons treated the primary liver carcinoma of the patients by surgical resection. The patient population consisted of men and women between 30 and 69 years of age.

General observations from the study: It was tumor-adjacent and tumor-blood pairs that overlapped less than tumor region pairs did.

Germline V gives CDR1 GTSNPN, CDR2 SVGIG (reference sequence). The CDR3 has 14 residues. With regard to this clonotype: Its specificity is unknown. Relative to the germline gene, one junction end is altered; a read error may explain this.

Both blood RNA, taken from unsorted whole blood, and germline DNA were extracted. Reverse transcription of roughly 0.5 ug total RNA with a constant-region primer produced TCR beta cDNA. Each TCR beta library was derived from three nested multiplex PCR rounds that employed slightly modified ARM-PCR. TRBV1-TRBV30 forward and Cbeta reverse primers drove the first two roughly 10-cycle rounds. Using its own MiXCR run on the multiplex PCR reads, TCRdb lists one record per CDR3 protein. The sample carries approximately 330,000 distinct CDR3 sequences, around 60% recorded once. Sequencing was carried out using peripheral blood. This TCR was sampled from a man aged 35 to 55 with primary liver carcinoma and hepatitis B virus infection. The chain couples TRBV30 to TRBJ2-7, with unresolved D. The CDR3 nucleotides are TGTGCCTGGAGTTTGACACCGTTGTCCCACGAGCAATACTTC. Its translation is CAWSLTPLSHEQYF.